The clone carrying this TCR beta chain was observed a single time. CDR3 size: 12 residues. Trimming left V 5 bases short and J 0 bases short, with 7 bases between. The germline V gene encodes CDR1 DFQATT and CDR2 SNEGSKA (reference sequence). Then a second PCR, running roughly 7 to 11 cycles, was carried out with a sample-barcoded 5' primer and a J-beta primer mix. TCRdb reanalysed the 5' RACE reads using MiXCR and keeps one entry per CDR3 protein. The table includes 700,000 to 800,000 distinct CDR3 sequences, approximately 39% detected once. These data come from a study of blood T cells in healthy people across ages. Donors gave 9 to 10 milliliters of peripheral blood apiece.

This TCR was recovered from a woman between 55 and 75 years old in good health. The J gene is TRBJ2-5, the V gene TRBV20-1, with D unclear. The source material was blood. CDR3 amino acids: CSAYPNQETQYF. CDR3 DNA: TGCAGTGCTTATCCGAACCAAGAGACCCAGTACTTC.